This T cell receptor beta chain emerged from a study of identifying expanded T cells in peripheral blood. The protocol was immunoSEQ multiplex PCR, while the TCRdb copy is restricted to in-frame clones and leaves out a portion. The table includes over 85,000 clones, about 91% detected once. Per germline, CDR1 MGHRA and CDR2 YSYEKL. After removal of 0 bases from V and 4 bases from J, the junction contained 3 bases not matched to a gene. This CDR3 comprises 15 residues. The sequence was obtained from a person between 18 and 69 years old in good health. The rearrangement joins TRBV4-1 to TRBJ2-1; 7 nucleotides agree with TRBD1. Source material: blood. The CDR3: CASSQDNRGYNEQFF. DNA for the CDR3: TGCGCCAGCAGCCAAGATAACAGGGGTTACAATGAGCAGTTCTTC.